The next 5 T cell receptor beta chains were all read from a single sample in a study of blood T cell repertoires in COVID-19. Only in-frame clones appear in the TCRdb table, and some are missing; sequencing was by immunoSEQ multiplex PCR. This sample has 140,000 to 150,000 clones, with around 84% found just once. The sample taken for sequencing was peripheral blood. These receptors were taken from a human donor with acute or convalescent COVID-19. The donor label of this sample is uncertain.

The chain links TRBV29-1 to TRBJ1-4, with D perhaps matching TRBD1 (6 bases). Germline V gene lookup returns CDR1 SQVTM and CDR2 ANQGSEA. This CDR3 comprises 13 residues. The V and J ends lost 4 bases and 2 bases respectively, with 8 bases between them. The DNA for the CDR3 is TGCAGCGTTGTTAGGGGGACTAATGAAAAACTGTTTTTT. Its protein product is CSVVRGTNEKLFF. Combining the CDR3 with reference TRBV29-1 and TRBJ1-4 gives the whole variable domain SAVISQKPSRDICQRGTSLTIQCQVDSQVTMMFWYRQQPGQSLTLIATANQGSEATYESGFVIDKFPISRPNLTFSTLTVSNMSPEDSSIYLCSVVRGTNEKLFFGSGTQLSVL.

The CDR3 nucleotides are TGTGCCAGCAGTGAAGCCCGGGGGGCAGATGAAAAACTGTTTTTT. It specifies CASSEARGADEKLFF. This chain joins TRBV6-1 and TRBJ1-4; tentatively, D is TRBD1 (6 bases). The CDR3 runs to 15 residues. V was shortened by 0 bases and J by 6 bases, with 11 bases between the two germline ends. Germline V gives CDR1 MNHNS, CDR2 SASEGT.

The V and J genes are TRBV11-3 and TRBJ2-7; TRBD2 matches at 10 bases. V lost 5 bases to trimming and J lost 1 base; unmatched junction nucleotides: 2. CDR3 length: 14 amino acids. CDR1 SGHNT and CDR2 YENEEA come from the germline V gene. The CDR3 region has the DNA TGTGCCAGCAGCAGCGGGGGGGCTTCCTACGAGCAGTACTTC. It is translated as CASSSGGASYEQYF.

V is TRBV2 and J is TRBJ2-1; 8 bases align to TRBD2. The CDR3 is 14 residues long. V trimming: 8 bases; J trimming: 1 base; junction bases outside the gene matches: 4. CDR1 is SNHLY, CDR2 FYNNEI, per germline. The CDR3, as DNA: TGTGCCAGCCGAGCGGGAGTTTCCTACAATGAGCAGTTCTTC. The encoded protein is CASRAGVSYNEQFF.

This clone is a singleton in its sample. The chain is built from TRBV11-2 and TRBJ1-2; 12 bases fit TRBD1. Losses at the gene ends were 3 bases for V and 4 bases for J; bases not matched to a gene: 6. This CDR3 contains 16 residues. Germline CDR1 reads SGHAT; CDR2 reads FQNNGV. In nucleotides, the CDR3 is TGTGCCAGCAGCTTGGGGACAGGGGGCGCAGGCTATGGCTACACCTTC. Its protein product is CASSLGTGGAGYGYTF. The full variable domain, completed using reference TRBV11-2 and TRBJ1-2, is EAGVAQSPRYKIIEKRQSVAFWCNPISGHATLYWYQQILGQGPKLLIQFQNNGVVDDSQLPKDRFSAERLKGVDSTLKIQPAKLEDSAVYLCASSLGTGGAGYGYTFGSGTRLTVV.